This T cell receptor beta chain was documented in a study of cytomegalovirus exposure and HLA in healthy donors. Primers included in the PCR were 60 Vbeta and 13 Jbeta primers. Sequencing was performed with immunoSEQ multiplex PCR; in TCRdb, only in-frame clones are kept and a portion is missing. The data show under 150,000 clones, with 70% to 80% seen just once and 1.5% to 2% held by the top ten. The receptor was isolated from a young man in good health and CMV-seronegative. Sequenced sample: PBMCs.

CDR3 coding DNA: TGTGCCAGCCTAACGGCGACAGGAGAGACCCAGTACTTC. The encoded protein is CASLTATGETQYF. The J gene is TRBJ2-5, the V gene TRBV11-2; possibly TRBD1 for D (6 bases). Germline-derived CDR1 and CDR2 are SGHAT and FQNNGV. Deletions cut 8 bases from V and 4 bases from J, with 14 bases between. The CDR3 covers 13 residues.